There are a few counts of the clone carrying this T cell receptor beta chain. Antigen unknown. Primers for the PCR totalled 60 Vbeta and 13 Jbeta. The protocol was immunoSEQ multiplex PCR, while the TCRdb copy is restricted to in-frame clones and leaves out a portion. The table shows approximately 130,000 clones, with roughly 77% occurring only once. These data belong to a study of cytomegalovirus exposure and HLA in healthy donors. Study-wide context: A data release that came early held 75 million to 85 million unique TCRs from HLA-typed donors.

Study conclusions and caveats: In an earlier analysis, productive rearrangement rates for most beta V segments clustered near 87% or 30%.

The TCR was taken from a man aged 35 to 55 in good health and CMV-seronegative. Sequenced sample: PBMCs.

CDR3 sequence: CASSVGPGQLNEKLFF. DNA for the CDR3: TGTGCCAGCAGCGTAGGCCCGGGACAGCTCAATGAAAAACTGTTTTTT. The chain carries TRBV5-4 and TRBJ1-4, with 7 bases matching TRBD1. The germline V gene encodes CDR1 SGHNT and CDR2 YYREEE (reference sequence). This CDR3 has 16 residues. Losses at the gene ends were 4 bases for V and 5 bases for J; bases not matched to a gene: 11.